The 19 T cell receptor beta chains below all came from one sample that was sequenced in a study of shared clonotypes between healthy human individuals. This table comes from immunoSEQ multiplex PCR, and its TCRdb copy is limited to in-frame clones, with some not included. The data show about 1 million clones, with roughly 75% seen just once and about 1.5% held by the top ten. The sequenced material came from memory CD4+ T cells sorted from blood. Stated subset: CD45RA-negative fraction. The receptor source for this set is a man between 18 and 29 years old in good health.

This rearrangement joins TRBV11-2 to TRBJ1-5; TRBD1 is a possible D gene (5 bases). Between the trimmed V and J ends, which lost 4 bases and 0 bases, there was a span of 13 bases. This CDR3 has 16 amino acids. CDR1 and CDR2 (germline): SGHAT, FQNNGV. This chain's CDR3 is CASSSDGGYSNQPQHF. Written as DNA, the CDR3 is TGTGCCAGCAGCTCGGACGGGGGGTATAGCAATCAGCCCCAGCATTTT.

This clone appeared a few times. This chain joins TRBV30 and TRBJ1-1; the D is unclear. From germline, CDR1 is GTSNPN and CDR2 SVGIG (reference sequence). The CDR3 totals 13 residues. The V gene lost 4 bases and the J gene lost 3 bases, with 12 bases spanning the gap. The CDR3: CAWNEYRDTEAFF. Written as DNA, the CDR3 is TGTGCCTGGAATGAATATCGGGACACTGAAGCTTTCTTT. The whole variable domain, remainder taken from reference TRBV30 and TRBJ1-1, is SQTIHQWPATLVQPVGSPLSLECTVEGTSNPNLYWYRQAAGRGLQLLFYSVGIGQISSEVPQNLSASRPQDRQFILSSKKLLLSDSGFYLCAWNEYRDTEAFFGQGTRLTVV.

This chain links TRBV9 with TRBJ1-3; the D gene is possibly TRBD1 (6 bases). This CDR3 has 15 amino acids. V lost 0 bases and J lost 3, with 10 bases in between. CDR1 is SGDLS, CDR2 YYNGEE, per germline. CDR3 region: CASSVAQGRGNTIYF. The CDR3 nucleotides read TGTGCCAGCAGCGTAGCACAGGGACGTGGAAACACCATATATTTT. The full variable domain, with the rest looked up from reference TRBV9 and TRBJ1-3, is DSGVTQTPKHLITATGQRVTLRCSPRSGDLSVYWYQQSLDQGLQFLIQYYNGEERAKGNILERFSAQQFPDLHSELNLSSLELGDSALYFCASSVAQGRGNTIYFGEGSWLTVV.

This rearrangement joins TRBV2 to TRBJ2-3; possibly TRBD1 for D (5 bases). This CDR3 is built from 14 residues. Per the germline V gene, CDR1 is SNHLY and CDR2 is FYNNEI. Trimming took off 6 bases at V and 3 bases at J, with 13 bases between the two ends. The DNA for the CDR3 is TGTGCCAGCAGGAGTAAGGGGTCGACAGATACGCAGTATTTT. This translates into CASRSKGSTDTQYF.

This clone came up a few times. The same CDR3 also results from other DNA sequences found in this sample. The rearrangement joins TRBV27 to TRBJ1-4; a weak D match, TRBD1 (5 bases). Trimming took off 0 bases at V and 3 bases at J, with 8 bases between the two ends. The germline CDR1 and CDR2 sequences are MNHEY and SMNVEV (reference sequence). The CDR3 is 15 amino acids. The CDR3 is CASSLSEGPNEKLFF. For the CDR3, the DNA is TGTGCCAGCAGTTTATCGGAGGGACCTAATGAAAAACTGTTTTTT.

V is TRBV19 and J is TRBJ1-3; D may be TRBD1 (5 bases). This CDR3 is built from 16 residues. V lost 5 bases to trimming and J lost 2 bases, with 16 bases between them. CDR1 and CDR2 from the germline V gene are LNHDA and SQIVND (reference sequence). The CDR3 DNA reads as TGTGCCAGTAGTGGGAAGCGACAGCTGGCTGGAAACACCATATATTTT. This codes for CASSGKRQLAGNTIYF.

This clone showed up just a few times. The rearrangement uses TRBV23-1 and TRBJ2-1; 10 nucleotides align to TRBD1. TRBV23-1 is reported as an ORF; its role is uncertain. The junction had 7 bases not matched to a gene; V was cut back by 3 bases and J by 5 bases. The CDR3 contains 16 residues. CDR3 DNA: TGCGCCAGCAGTCATCGGACAGGGGGAGACAACAATGAGCAGTTCTTC. Residues: CASSHRTGGDNNEQFF.

The chain employs TRBV29-1 and TRBJ2-3; either TRBD1 or TRBD2 may fit D (5 bases each). Looked up from germline, CDR1 is SQVTM and CDR2 is ANQGSEA. The CDR3 consists of 11 residues. The ends were cut back, 7 bases at V and 8 bases at J, with 13 bases in the middle. The CDR3 region is CSEFNGATQYF. The CDR3 region has the DNA TGCAGCGAATTTAACGGGGCTACGCAGTATTTT.

This sequence joins TRBV28 and TRBJ1-6; D is ambiguous. Per germline, CDR1 MDHEN and CDR2 SYDVKM. The V and J ends lost 9 bases and 6 bases respectively, with 15 bases between them. The CDR3 consists of 14 residues. CDR3 DNA: TGTGCCAGTAGAATACATAAGACTAATTCACCCCTCCACTTT. Its protein is CASRIHKTNSPLHF.

This chain joins TRBV7-8 and TRBJ2-3, with 8 bases matching TRBD2. The V segment lost 0 bases and the J segment 3 bases; nucleotides outside the gene matches: 5. CDR1 and CDR2 from the germline V gene are SGHVS and FQNEAQ. The CDR3 spans 16 residues. The CDR3 DNA reads as TGTGCCAGCAGCTTAGCGGGCAGCGGGAGAACAGATACGCAGTATTTT. The encoded protein is CASSLAGSGRTDTQYF. Drawing the rest from reference TRBV7-8 and TRBJ2-3, the complete variable domain is GAGVSQSPRYKVAKRGQDVALRCDPISGHVSLFWYQQALGQGPEFLTYFQNEAQLDKSGLPSDRFFAERPEGSVSTLKIQRTQQEDSAVYLCASSLAGSGRTDTQYFGPGTRLTVL.

This clone was seen more than once but under ten times. The genes are TRBV7-2 and TRBJ1-2, with D uncertain. This CDR3 region has 16 residues. The germline V gene encodes CDR1 SGHTA and CDR2 FQGNSA. The V end lost 5 bases, the J end lost 0 bases, and 16 bases lay between the germline ends. The CDR3, as DNA: TGTGCCAGCAGCCTAATTCCCGGCCGAGCTAACTATGGCTACACCTTC. Translation: CASSLIPGRANYGYTF.

V gene TRBV11-2 combines with J gene TRBJ1-1, with 7 bases fitting TRBD1. V gave up 3 bases and J gave up 2 bases; unmatched junction bases: 9. Germline CDR1 reads SGHAT; CDR2 reads FQNNGV. There are 16 residues in the CDR3. The CDR3 DNA follows: TGTGCCAGCAGCTTTTTGACAGGGATACTAAACACTGAAGCTTTCTTT. Protein sequence: CASSFLTGILNTEAFF.

The chain links TRBV5-1 to TRBJ2-7, with 8 bases identical to TRBD1. The CDR3 length is 15 residues. With 4 bases clipped from V and 7 bases from J, the junction kept 13 bases outside the gene matches. Germline loops: CDR1 SGHRS, CDR2 YFSETQ. The CDR3 sequence is CASSPLTGARAEQYF. In DNA, the CDR3 is TGCGCCAGCAGCCCCCTGACAGGGGCCCGGGCAGAGCAGTACTTC.

The V and J genes are TRBV5-1 and TRBJ2-1; D possibly corresponds to TRBD2 (5 bases). Per germline, CDR1 SGHRS and CDR2 YFSETQ. The CDR3 has 15 residues. V was shortened by 2 bases and J by 1 base, with 10 bases between the two germline ends. The CDR3 reads CASSLYRRSYNEQFF. For the CDR3, the DNA is TGCGCCAGCAGCTTATACCGGAGGTCCTACAATGAGCAGTTCTTC.

On this clone itself: The same CDR3 can be traced to other DNA sequences in this sample. The chain has TRBV9 and TRBJ2-7, with a possible D match to TRBD2 (5 bases). CDR3 length: 11 residues. Per the germline V gene, CDR1 is SGDLS and CDR2 is YYNGEE. Trimming shortened V by 7 bases and J by 3 bases, and 8 bases separated the two germline ends. CDR3 sequence (DNA): TGTGCCAGCGGGAGTAGCTACGAGCAGTACTTC. It specifies CASGSSYEQYF.

With regard to this clone: Other DNA sequences within the sample encode an identical CDR3. J is TRBJ2-5 and V is TRBV11-2; D not certain. This CDR3 comprises 13 residues. Germline V CDR1 and CDR2: SGHAT, FQNNGV. V dropped 5 bases and J dropped 2 bases, with 9 bases sitting between them. The CDR3 DNA is TGTGCCAGCAGCCCAGGATTACAAGAGACCCAGTACTTC. This encodes CASSPGLQETQYF.

The CDR3 region is CATGSSYEQYF. CDR3 in DNA: TGTGCCACCGGTAGCTCCTACGAGCAGTACTTC. The chain uses TRBV5-4 and TRBJ2-7; D is undetermined. CDR1 and CDR2 from the germline V gene are SGHNT and YYREEE (reference sequence). V dropped 9 bases and J dropped 0 bases, with 7 bases sitting between them. The CDR3 consists of 11 residues.

The rearrangement joins TRBV27 to TRBJ2-3; possible D gene TRBD1, 6 bases. The CDR3 totals 11 residues. The ends were cut back, 6 bases at V and 7 bases at J, with 8 bases in the middle. Germline values: CDR1 MNHEY, CDR2 SMNVEV (reference sequence). The CDR3 protein is CASSRGNTQYF. The CDR3, as DNA: TGTGCCAGCAGCAGGGGAAATACGCAGTATTTT.

CDR3 region: CASSGRGSTEAFF. The CDR3 DNA is TGTGCCAGCAGTGGACGGGGGAGCACTGAAGCTTTCTTT. The chain recombines TRBV6-5 with TRBJ1-1; TRBD1 might be the D (5 bases). Trimming shortened V by 5 bases and J by 4 bases, and 11 bases separated the two germline ends. Per the germline V gene, CDR1 is MNHEY and CDR2 is SVGAGI. This CDR3 contains 13 residues.